This T cell receptor (beta chain) was retrieved from a study of T cells after yellow fever vaccination. This clonotype was detected a few times. V lost 3 bases and J 10 bases, leaving 7 bases between the germline ends. The CDR3 consists of 11 residues. Germline V gives CDR1 LGHNT, CDR2 FRNRAP. For TCR, cDNA came from 5'RACE template switching, which added a universal primer site and UMIs. TCRdb fed the 5' RACE reads into MiXCR, producing one record per CDR3 protein. Seen here are around 550,000 distinct CDR3 sequences, less than 20% observed once, and the top ten hold 14%. The sample in question was PBMCs, obtained 15 days after the yellow fever booster vaccination. V usage is TRBV12-5 and J usage is TRBJ2-1, with D unclear. The source of this sequence is a man between 25 and 39 years old who received the YFV17D yellow fever vaccine. For the CDR3, the DNA is TGTGCTAGTGGTTTCGTAGCCGAGCAGTTCTTC. Translation: CASGFVAEQFF.